Listed below are T cell receptor beta chains from one sample, sequenced in a study of blood T cells in healthy people across ages. TCRdb re-analysed the 5' RACE reads in MiXCR, keeping a single row per CDR3 protein. The data contain 1.5 million to 2 million distinct CDR3 sequences, 28% of them singletons. Source material: blood. The receptors were gathered from a woman aged 25 to 39 in good health. Both conserved end residues are part of each CDR3. The D gene is left open where the match is weak. A clone size is listed for some rows: how often the clone was seen (once, few, many), or a class if it is expanded.

V	J	D	size	DNA	CDR3
TRBV28	TRBJ2-5	TRBD2	NA	TGTGCCAGCAGTTATTTGGTAGCGGGGGGATTGGAGACCCAGTACTTC	CASSYLVAGGLETQYF
TRBV21-1	TRBJ2-5	NA	NA	TGTGCCAGCACCAAGGAATCTACCTGGACAGACCAAGAGACCCAGTACTTC	CASTKESTWTDQETQYF
TRBV9	TRBJ2-5	NA	many	TGTGCCAGCAGCGCTACCAGGGAGACCCAGTACTTC	CASSATRETQYF
TRBV20-1	TRBJ2-5	NA	few	TGCAGTGCTGATCCGGGGGATACTTCAGAGACCCAGTACTTC	CSADPGDTSETQYF
TRBV2	TRBJ1-5	NA	few	TGTGCCAGCAGTACACAGGGTGTGGGCAATCAGCCCCAGCATTTT	CASSTQGVGNQPQHF
TRBV12-3/TRBV12-4	TRBJ2-1	NA	NA	TGTGCCAGCAGTTTAGCCCCGCCGGACAATGAGCAGGTCTTC	CASSLAPPDNEQVF
TRBV12-3/TRBV12-4	TRBJ1-5	NA	NA	TGTGCCAGCAGTTTAGTCAGTAGCAATCAGCCCCAGCATTTT	CASSLVSSNQPQHF
TRBV7-3	TRBJ2-1	TRBD2	many	TGTGCCAGCAGCTTAACGATCGGGACTAGCGGGGGAAAGGAGCAGTTCTTC	CASSLTIGTSGGKEQFF
TRBV10-3	TRBJ1-2	NA	many	TGTGCCATCAGTGAGTCGAACCTCTATGGCTACACCTTC	CAISESNLYGYTF
TRBV18	TRBJ2-1	NA	NA	TGTGCCAGCTCACTCGGGGGGCGTGCTGAGCAGTTCTTC	CASSLGGRAEQFF
TRBV27	TRBJ2-1	NA	NA	TGTGCCAGCGCTACTGGGGTTTTCTACGAGCAGTTCTTC	CASATGVFYEQFF
TRBV6-1	TRBJ2-5	NA	many	TGTGCCAGCAGTGAACACGCAGAGCAAGAGACCCAGTACTTC	CASSEHAEQETQYF
TRBV12-3/TRBV12-4	TRBJ2-3	NA	NA	TGTGCCAGCAGCAGAGTCCCAGCAGGTACGCAGTATTTT	CASSRVPAGTQYF
TRBV6-5	TRBJ1-3	TRBD1	NA	TGTGCCAGCAGTTACTCAGGGGGCTTTGGAAACACCATATATTTT	CASSYSGGFGNTIYF
TRBV14	TRBJ2-1	TRBD2	many	TGTGCCAGCAGCCCACCCCTGGGCGGGGGGCCCAATGAGCAGTTCTTC	CASSPPLGGGPNEQFF
TRBV12-3/TRBV12-4	TRBJ2-1	TRBD2	NA	TGTGCCAGCAGAGGACTAGCGGGGGGGGGCTCCTACAATGAGCAGTTCTTC	CASRGLAGGGSYNEQFF
TRBV20-1	TRBJ2-1	NA	few	TGCAGTGCTAGAAGGCACTCCCTAGTCAATGAGCAGTTCTTC	CSARRHSLVNEQFF
TRBV5-8	TRBJ2-7	NA	many	TGCGCCAGCAGCCTCTTCGGGACGGGAAACTACGAGCAGTACTTC	CASSLFGTGNYEQYF
TRBV3-1	TRBJ2-7	TRBD2	few	TGTGCCAGCAGCCATGCGGGAGGGCTGGACGAGCAGTACTTC	CASSHAGGLDEQYF
TRBV7-3	TRBJ2-1	TRBD1	NA	TGTGCCAGCAGCTTAAAGTCTGGGACAGGAGACAATGAGCAGTTCTTC	CASSLKSGTGDNEQFF
TRBV19	TRBJ2-1	TRBD2	NA	TGTGCCAGTAGTTTTCCCTTAGCGGGTGCCCACGGCGAGCAGTTCTTC	CASSFPLAGAHGEQFF
TRBV7-9	TRBJ2-1	NA	few	TGTGCCAGCATCGACGGTAGCTCCTACAATGAGCAGTTCTTC	CASIDGSSYNEQFF
TRBV18	TRBJ2-7	TRBD2	NA	TGTGCCAGCCCGGAGACGGGGGGTTTCTACGAGCAGTACTTC	CASPETGGFYEQYF
TRBV12-3/TRBV12-4	TRBJ2-3	NA	NA	TGTGCCATCGACCCCATAAGGGACGCGACAGATACGCAGTATTTT	CAIDPIRDATDTQYF
TRBV2	TRBJ2-7	NA	many	TGTGCCAGCCTCTACGGGCCCTCCTACGAGCAGTACTTC	CASLYGPSYEQYF
TRBV6-6	TRBJ2-3	TRBD1	few	TGTGCCAGCAGCCAGACAGGGGCAATGGGCACAGATACGCAGTATTTT	CASSQTGAMGTDTQYF
TRBV12-3/TRBV12-4	TRBJ2-3	TRBD1	many	TGTGCCAGCAGTCCCCGGGACAGGACGAATACGCAGTATTTT	CASSPRDRTNTQYF
TRBV7-2	TRBJ1-2	NA	NA	TGTGCCAGCAGCTTAGCGCCCAACCCAGTTCATGGCTACACCTTC	CASSLAPNPVHGYTF
TRBV7-2	TRBJ2-3	TRBD2	NA	TGTGCCAGCAGCTTTTCCCTAACTAGCGGACACACAGATACGCAGTATTTT	CASSFSLTSGHTDTQYF
TRBV5-1	TRBJ2-5	TRBD1	NA	TGCGCCGGCAGCTTGACAGGGGAAGAGACCCAGTACTTC	CAGSLTGEETQYF
TRBV19	TRBJ2-1	NA	NA	TGTGCCAGTACCCAAGAGGGCACCTACAATGAGCAGTTCTTC	CASTQEGTYNEQFF
TRBV9	TRBJ1-1	TRBD1	NA	TGTGCCAGCAGCGGACTACAGGGGGAAGCTTTCTTT	CASSGLQGEAFF
TRBV12-3/TRBV12-4	TRBJ2-1	NA	few	TGTGCCAGCAGTTCCCTAGCTAATCAGCAGTTCTTC	CASSSLANQQFF
TRBV20-1	TRBJ2-1	TRBD2	few	TGCAGTGCCTTTACCCCGGGGGAGGGCTTAGGCAATGAGCAGTTCTTC	CSAFTPGEGLGNEQFF
TRBV6-6	TRBJ1-1	TRBD1	few	TGTGCCAGCGGTTACTCTACCGGGACAGTAATGAACACTGAAGCTTTCTTT	CASGYSTGTVMNTEAFF
TRBV29-1	TRBJ2-1	NA	many	TGCAGCGGATGGGCAGCGGGCGGCGACAATGAGCAGTTCTTC	CSGWAAGGDNEQFF
TRBV6-6	TRBJ2-3	NA	few	TGTGCCAGCAGTTACCCTGAGGACCCCCACACGCAGTATTTT	CASSYPEDPHTQYF
TRBV7-9	TRBJ1-1	NA	NA	TGTGCCAGCAGTCCGACGGCAGGTGAAGCTTTCTTT	CASSPTAGEAFF
TRBV5-1	TRBJ2-1	NA	NA	TGCGCCAGCAGCTCCTGGGTGACCCGGGGGCGTGAGCAGTTCTTC	CASSSWVTRGREQFF
TRBV5-4	TRBJ2-4	NA	many	TGTGCCAGCAGCTCGGACCCCCCCAGCGTTCAGTACTTC	CASSSDPPSVQYF
TRBV4-3	TRBJ2-3	NA	few	TGCGCCAGCAGCCAAGATTCGGTAAAAAAGCAGTATTTT	CASSQDSVKKQYF
TRBV7-2	TRBJ2-7	NA	NA	TGTGCCAGCAGCCCATTAGATGGCGACTACGAGCAGTACTTC	CASSPLDGDYEQYF
TRBV12-3/TRBV12-4	TRBJ1-1	NA	few	TGTGCCAGCAGTTTCTTCTCGGGAGACACTGAAGCTTTCTTT	CASSFFSGDTEAFF
TRBV6-2/TRBV6-3	TRBJ2-1	TRBD1	many	TGTGCCAGCAGTGACCGACAGGGTGGGCGCTCCTACAATGAGCAGTTCTTC	CASSDRQGGRSYNEQFF
TRBV10-2	TRBJ1-2	NA	NA	TGCGCCAGCAGTGATCCGTCGGGGAAGCACTATGGCTACACCTTC	CASSDPSGKHYGYTF
TRBV7-6	TRBJ2-7	TRBD1	many	TGTGCCAGCAGTCCAATCCCCCCTCAACAGGGGAGCTCCTACGAGCAGTACTTC	CASSPIPPQQGSSYEQYF
TRBV7-2	TRBJ2-7	NA	many	TGTGCCAGCAGCTTCGGTTCCGCCGCCTACGAGCAGTACTTC	CASSFGSAAYEQYF
TRBV4-1	TRBJ2-5	TRBD2	many	TGCGCCAGCAGCATCACTAGCGGGGGCACTCAAGAGACCCAGTACTTC	CASSITSGGTQETQYF
TRBV7-9	TRBJ2-1	NA	NA	TGTGCCAGCAGCAATGCCGACAGTTACTCCTACAATGAGCAGTTCTTC	CASSNADSYSYNEQFF
TRBV6-5	TRBJ2-7	TRBD2	few	TGTGCCAGCAGTTACTCGAGTAAGGGAGGGTGGTTCTACGAGCAGTACTTC	CASSYSSKGGWFYEQYF
TRBV10-3	TRBJ2-1	TRBD2	many	TGTGCCATCAGGACCCTAGCGGCCTCGGATGAGCAGTTCTTC	CAIRTLAASDEQFF
TRBV3-1	TRBJ1-2	NA	few	TGTGCCAGCAGCCAAGCCTCCGGGACACCCTATGGCTACACCTTC	CASSQASGTPYGYTF